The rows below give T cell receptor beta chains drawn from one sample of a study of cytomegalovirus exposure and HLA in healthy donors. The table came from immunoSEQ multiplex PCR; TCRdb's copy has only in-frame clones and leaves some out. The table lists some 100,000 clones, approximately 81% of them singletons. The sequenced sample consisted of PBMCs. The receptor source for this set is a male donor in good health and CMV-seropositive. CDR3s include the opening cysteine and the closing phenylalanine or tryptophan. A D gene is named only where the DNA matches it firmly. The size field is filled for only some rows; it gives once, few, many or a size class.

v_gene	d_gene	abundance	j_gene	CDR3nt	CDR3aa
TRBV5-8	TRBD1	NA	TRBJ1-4	TGTGCCAGCAGCTTACGACAGGGAAATGAAAAACTGTTTTTT	CASSLRQGNEKLFF
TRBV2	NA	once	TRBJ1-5	TGTGCCAGCAGTGAAGCGCATGGAAAAGCGGGGCCCCAGCATTTT	CASSEAHGKAGPQHF
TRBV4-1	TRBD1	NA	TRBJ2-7	TGCGCCAGCAGCCAAGATTTAACAGGGGGATACGAGCAGTACTTC	CASSQDLTGGYEQYF
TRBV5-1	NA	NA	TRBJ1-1	TGCGCCAGCAGCTTTGACAGGAACACTGAAGCTTTCTTT	CASSFDRNTEAFF
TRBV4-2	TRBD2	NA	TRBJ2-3	TGTGCCAGCAGCCCTCGGACTAGCGGGGGCACAGATACGCAGTATTTT	CASSPRTSGGTDTQYF
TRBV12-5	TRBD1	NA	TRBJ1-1	TGTGCTAGTGGTTGGACCAAGGGGGCAGGCAACACTGAAGCTTTCTTT	CASGWTKGAGNTEAFF
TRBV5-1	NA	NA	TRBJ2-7	TGCGCCAGCAGCTTGGAACAGGATACATACGAGCAGTACTTC	CASSLEQDTYEQYF
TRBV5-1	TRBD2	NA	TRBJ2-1	TGCGCCAGCAGCTTGGGGACTAGCGGGGGCCAGAACAATGAGCAGTTCTTC	CASSLGTSGGQNNEQFF
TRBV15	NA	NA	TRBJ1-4	TGTGCCACCGGCGTTTATGGGGGCCCTTCAACTAATGAAAAACTGTTTTTT	CATGVYGGPSTNEKLFF
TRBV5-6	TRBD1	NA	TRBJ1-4	TGTGCCAGCAGCTTGGGGACCGGGACAGGGAGGCAAAAACTGTTTTTT	CASSLGTGTGRQKLFF
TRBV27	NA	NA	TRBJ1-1	TGTGCCAGCAGTTTAAGGACAACTACTGAAGCTTTCTTT	CASSLRTTTEAFF
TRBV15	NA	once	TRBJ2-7	TGTGCCACCAGCAGAGATCCAACAACCTACGAGCAGTACTTC	CATSRDPTTYEQYF
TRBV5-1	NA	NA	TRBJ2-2	TGCGCCAGCAGCTCAATCAGGGTGGACACCGGGGAGCTGTTTTTT	CASSSIRVDTGELFF
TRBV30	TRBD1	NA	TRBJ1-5	TGTGCCTGGAGTTACGGGACAGCTTCCAATCAGCCCCAGCATTTT	CAWSYGTASNQPQHF
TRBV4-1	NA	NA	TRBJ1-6	TGCGCCAGCAGCCCAAGACGGGATTCACCCCTCCACTTT	CASSPRRDSPLHF
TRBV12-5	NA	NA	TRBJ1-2	TGTGCTAGTGGTTTGGTAATGGGGGCTGGAGGCTACACCTTC	CASGLVMGAGGYTF
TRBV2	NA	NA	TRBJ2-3	TGTGCCAGCACGGCGGTCACAGATACGCAGTATTTT	CASTAVTDTQYF
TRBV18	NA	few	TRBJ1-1	TGTGCCAGCTCACTCGGGGAGAACACTGAAGCTTTCTTT	CASSLGENTEAFF
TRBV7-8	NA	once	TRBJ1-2	TGTGCCAGCACCCGGGCGGGAGGGGGCTACACCTTC	CASTRAGGGYTF
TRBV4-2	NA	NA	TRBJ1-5	TGTGCCAGCAGCCAAGATGGGGGGAATCAGCCCCAGCATTTT	CASSQDGGNQPQHF
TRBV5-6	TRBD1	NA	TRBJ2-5	TGTGCCAGCAGCTTTAGTCAGGGGGTCCAAGAGACCCAGTACTTC	CASSFSQGVQETQYF
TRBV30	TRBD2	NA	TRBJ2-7	TGTGCCTGGTCTTATGGCGGGGGGGACGAGCAGTACTTC	CAWSYGGGDEQYF
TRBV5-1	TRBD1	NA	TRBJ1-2	TGCGCCAGCAGCCCGACAGGGGAATATGGCTACACCTTC	CASSPTGEYGYTF
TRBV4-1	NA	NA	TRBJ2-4	TGCGCCAGCAGCCAAGATACCCACGGTCCTGGCAAAAACATTCAGTACTTC	CASSQDTHGPGKNIQYF
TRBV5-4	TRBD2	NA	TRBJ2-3	TGTGCCAGCAGCTTGGCTAGCGGGGGGTGGGATACGCAGTATTTT	CASSLASGGWDTQYF
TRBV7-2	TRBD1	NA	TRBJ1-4	TGTGCCAGCAGGGATACAGGGGGCGGTGAAAAACTGTTTTTT	CASRDTGGGEKLFF
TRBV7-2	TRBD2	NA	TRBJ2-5	TGTGCCAGCAGCTTAGGGTCCAGGGCGGGGGGGCTGGAGACCCAGTACTTC	CASSLGSRAGGLETQYF
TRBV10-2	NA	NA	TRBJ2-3	TGCGCCAGCAGTGAAGTAGAGGGTACGCAGTATTTT	CASSEVEGTQYF
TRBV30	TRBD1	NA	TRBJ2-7	TGTGCCGGAACAGGGGTTAACTACGAGCAGTACTTC	CAGTGVNYEQYF
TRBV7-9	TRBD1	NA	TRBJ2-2	TGTGCCAGCAGCGCCGGGACAGGGGGCACCGGGGAGCTGTTTTTT	CASSAGTGGTGELFF
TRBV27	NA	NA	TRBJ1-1	TGTGCCAGCAGTCCCCTAGGGGGAACGGGCACTGAAGCTTTCTTT	CASSPLGGTGTEAFF
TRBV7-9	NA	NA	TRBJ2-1	TGTGCCAGCAGCCCTAGTTCTCGGGGACAACGCTACAATGAGCAGTTCTTC	CASSPSSRGQRYNEQFF
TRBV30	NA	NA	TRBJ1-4	TGTGCCTGGAGTCTGACAGTAACTAATGAAAAACTGTTTTTT	CAWSLTVTNEKLFF
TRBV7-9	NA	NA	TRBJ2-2	TGTGCCAGCAGGCTCGACAGCTCGAACACCGGGGAGCTGTTTTTT	CASRLDSSNTGELFF
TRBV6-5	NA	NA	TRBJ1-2	TGTGCCAGCAGTTACTCGACGGGGGATCGGTATGGCTACACCTTC	CASSYSTGDRYGYTF
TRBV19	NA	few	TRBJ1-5	TGTGCCAGTAGTATCTCTTTCAGGGGATTAAATCAGCCCCAGCATTTT	CASSISFRGLNQPQHF
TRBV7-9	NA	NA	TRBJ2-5	TGTGCCAGCAGCTTAACGGGGCCCAGCGGGGAGACCCAGTACTTC	CASSLTGPSGETQYF
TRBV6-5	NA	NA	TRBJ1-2	TGTGCCAGCAGTTACTCTGGCGGCTATGGCTACACCTTC	CASSYSGGYGYTF
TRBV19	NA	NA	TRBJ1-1	TGTGCCAGTAGTTCCGGGAGGGCGCCGAACACTGAAGCTTTCTTT	CASSSGRAPNTEAFF
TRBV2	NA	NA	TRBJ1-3	TGTGCCAGCAGGCGGGACTCTTCTGGAAACACCATATATTTT	CASRRDSSGNTIYF